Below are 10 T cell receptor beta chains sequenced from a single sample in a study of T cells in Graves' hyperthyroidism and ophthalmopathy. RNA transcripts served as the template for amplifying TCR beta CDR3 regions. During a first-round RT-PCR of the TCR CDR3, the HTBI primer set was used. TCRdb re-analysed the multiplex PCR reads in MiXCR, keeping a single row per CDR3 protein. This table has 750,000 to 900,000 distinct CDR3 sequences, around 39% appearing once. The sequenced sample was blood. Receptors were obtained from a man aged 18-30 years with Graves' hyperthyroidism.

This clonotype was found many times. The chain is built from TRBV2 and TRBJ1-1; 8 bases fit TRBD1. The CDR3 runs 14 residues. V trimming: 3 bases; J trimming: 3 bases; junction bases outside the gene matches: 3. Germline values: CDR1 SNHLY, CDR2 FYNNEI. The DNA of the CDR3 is TGTGCCAGCAGTGAGCGGGACAGGTACACTGAAGCTTTCTTT. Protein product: CASSERDRYTEAFF.

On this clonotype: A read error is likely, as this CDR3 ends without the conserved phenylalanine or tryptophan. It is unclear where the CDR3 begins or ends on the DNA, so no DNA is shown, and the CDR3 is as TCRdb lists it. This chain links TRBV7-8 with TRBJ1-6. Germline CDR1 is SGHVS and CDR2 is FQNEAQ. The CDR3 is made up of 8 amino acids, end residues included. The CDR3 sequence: CASSLLTT.

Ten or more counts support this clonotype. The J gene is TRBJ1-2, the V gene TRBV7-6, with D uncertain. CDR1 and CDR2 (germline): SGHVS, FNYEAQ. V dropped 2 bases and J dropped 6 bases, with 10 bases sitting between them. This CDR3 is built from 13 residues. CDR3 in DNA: TGTGCCAGCAGCTTACTCCTTTCTGATGGCTACACCTTC. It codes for CASSLLLSDGYTF.

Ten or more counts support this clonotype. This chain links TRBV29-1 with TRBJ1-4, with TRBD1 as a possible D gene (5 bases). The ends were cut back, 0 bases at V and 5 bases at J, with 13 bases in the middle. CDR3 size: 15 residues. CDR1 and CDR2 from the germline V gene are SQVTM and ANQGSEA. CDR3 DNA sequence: TGCAGCGTTGAAGACGGGACCAGCCGGAATGAAAAACTGTTTTTT. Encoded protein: CSVEDGTSRNEKLFF.

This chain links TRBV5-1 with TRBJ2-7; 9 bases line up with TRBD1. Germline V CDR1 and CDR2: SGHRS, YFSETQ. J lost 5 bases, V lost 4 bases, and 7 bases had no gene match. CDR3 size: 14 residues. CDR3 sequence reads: CASSLTGGFDEQYF. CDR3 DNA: TGCGCCAGCAGCCTAACAGGGGGCTTCGACGAGCAGTACTTC.

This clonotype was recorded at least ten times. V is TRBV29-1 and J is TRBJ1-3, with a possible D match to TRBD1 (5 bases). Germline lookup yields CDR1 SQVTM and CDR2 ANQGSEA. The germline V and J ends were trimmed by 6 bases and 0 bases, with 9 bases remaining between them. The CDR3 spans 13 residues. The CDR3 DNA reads TGCAGCGTCATTGGGGGCTCTGGAAACACCATATATTTT. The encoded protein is CSVIGGSGNTIYF.

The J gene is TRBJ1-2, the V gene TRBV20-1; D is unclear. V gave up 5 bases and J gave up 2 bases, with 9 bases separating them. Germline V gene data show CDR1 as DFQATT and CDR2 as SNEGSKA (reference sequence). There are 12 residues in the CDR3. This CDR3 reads CSAHDGNYGYTF. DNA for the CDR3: TGCAGTGCTCACGACGGCAACTATGGCTACACCTTC.

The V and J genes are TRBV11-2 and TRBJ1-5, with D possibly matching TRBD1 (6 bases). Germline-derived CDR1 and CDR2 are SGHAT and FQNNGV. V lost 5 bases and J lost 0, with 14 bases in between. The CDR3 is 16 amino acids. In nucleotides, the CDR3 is TGTGCCAGCAGCCAGAATGGACAGTTTAGCAATCAGCCCCAGCATTTT. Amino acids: CASSQNGQFSNQPQHF.

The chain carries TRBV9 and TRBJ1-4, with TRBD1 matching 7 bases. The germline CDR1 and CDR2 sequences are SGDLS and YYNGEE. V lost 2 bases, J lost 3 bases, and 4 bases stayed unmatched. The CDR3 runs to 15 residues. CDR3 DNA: TGTGCCAGCAGCGTTGCTAGGGGGCCTAATGAAAAACTGTTTTTT. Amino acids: CASSVARGPNEKLFF.

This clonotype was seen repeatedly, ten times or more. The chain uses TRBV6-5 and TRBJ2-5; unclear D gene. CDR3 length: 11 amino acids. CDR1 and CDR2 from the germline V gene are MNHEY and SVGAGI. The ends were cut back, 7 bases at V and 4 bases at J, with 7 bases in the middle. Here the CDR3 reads CASTPLETQYF. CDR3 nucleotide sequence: TGTGCCAGCACCCCATTAGAGACCCAGTACTTC.